This TCR beta chain was observed in a study of T cells in women clearing cervical HPV infection. With regard to this clone: Its target is not known. The CDR3 end lies 3 residues beyond the end of the read and is filled in from the germline J gene.

Study results and limitations: Unknown T-cell numbers per sample may underlie the richness differences.

CDR1 is MDHEN, CDR2 SYDVKM, per germline. The CDR3 runs 13 residues. V was pared by 6 bases and J by 5 bases, with 11 bases between. Each participant carried one incident cervical HPV16 infection only. MY09/MY11 PCR detected cervical HPV DNA; dot-blot assigned genotypes. The assay was immunoSEQ multiplex PCR, and TCRdb's table has in-frame clones only and misses some. The sample table includes tens of thousands of clones. The chain employs TRBV28 and TRBJ2-1; D perhaps matches TRBD1 (6 bases). The source material was blood buffy coat. The receptor was derived from a woman between 18 and 75 years old with a cervical HPV16 infection that either progressed to CIN3+ or cleared (not recorded which). The CDR3 is CASRFTGHNEQFF. The CDR3 bases that were read are TGTGCCAGCAGGTTCACAGGGCACAATGAG.